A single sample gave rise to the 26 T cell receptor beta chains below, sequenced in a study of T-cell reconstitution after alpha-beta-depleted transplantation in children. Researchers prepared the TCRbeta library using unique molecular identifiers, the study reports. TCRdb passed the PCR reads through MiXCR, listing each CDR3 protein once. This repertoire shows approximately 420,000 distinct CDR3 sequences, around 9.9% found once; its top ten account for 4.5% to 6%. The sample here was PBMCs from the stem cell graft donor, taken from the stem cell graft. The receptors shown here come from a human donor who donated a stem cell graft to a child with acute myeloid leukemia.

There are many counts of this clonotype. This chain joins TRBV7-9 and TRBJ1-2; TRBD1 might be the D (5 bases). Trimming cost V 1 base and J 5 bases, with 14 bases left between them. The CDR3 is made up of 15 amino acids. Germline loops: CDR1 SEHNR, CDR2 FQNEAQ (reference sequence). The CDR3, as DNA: TGTGCCAGCAGCTTAGGGCCCGGGGCGGTGTATGGCTACACCTTC. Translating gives CASSLGPGAVYGYTF.

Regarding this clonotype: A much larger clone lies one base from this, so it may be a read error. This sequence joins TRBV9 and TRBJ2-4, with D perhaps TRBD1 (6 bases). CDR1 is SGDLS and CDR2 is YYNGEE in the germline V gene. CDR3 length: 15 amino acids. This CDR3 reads CASSERSGDGNSQYF. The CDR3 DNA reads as TGTGCCAGCAGCGAACGATCAGGGGATGGAAACAGTCAGTACTTC.

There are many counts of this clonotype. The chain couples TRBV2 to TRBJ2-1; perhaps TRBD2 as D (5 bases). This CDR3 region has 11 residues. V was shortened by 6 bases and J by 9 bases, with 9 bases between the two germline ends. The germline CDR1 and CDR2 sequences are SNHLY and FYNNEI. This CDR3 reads CASREGGEQFF. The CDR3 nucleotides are TGTGCCAGCAGAGAGGGTGGTGAGCAGTTCTTC.

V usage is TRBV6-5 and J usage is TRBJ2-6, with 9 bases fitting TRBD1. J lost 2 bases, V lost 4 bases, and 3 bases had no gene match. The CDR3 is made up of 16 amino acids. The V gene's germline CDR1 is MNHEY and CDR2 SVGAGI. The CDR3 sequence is CASSLQGATGANVLTF. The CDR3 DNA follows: TGTGCCAGCAGTTTACAGGGGGCTACTGGGGCCAACGTCCTGACTTTC.

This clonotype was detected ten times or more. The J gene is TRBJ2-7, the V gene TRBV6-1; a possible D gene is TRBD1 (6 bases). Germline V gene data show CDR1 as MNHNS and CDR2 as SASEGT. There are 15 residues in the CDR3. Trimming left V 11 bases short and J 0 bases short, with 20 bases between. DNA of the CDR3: TGTGCCGGTCGACAGGAGGCGGACAGCTCCTACGAGCAGTACGTC. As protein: CAGRQEADSSYEQYV.

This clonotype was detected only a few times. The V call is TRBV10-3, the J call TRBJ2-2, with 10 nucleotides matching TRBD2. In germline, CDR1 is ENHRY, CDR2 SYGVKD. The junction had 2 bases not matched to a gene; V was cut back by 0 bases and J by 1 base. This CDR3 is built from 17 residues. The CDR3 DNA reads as TGTGCCATCAGTGAGTCTGGACTAGCGGTGAACACCGGGGAGCTGTTTTTT. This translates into CAISESGLAVNTGELFF.

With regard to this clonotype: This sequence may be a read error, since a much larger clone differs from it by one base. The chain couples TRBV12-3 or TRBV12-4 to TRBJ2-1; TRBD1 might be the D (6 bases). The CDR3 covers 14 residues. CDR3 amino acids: CASILFPGDDEQFF. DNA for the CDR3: TGTGCCAGCATTTTATTCCCAGGGGACGATGAGCAGTTCTTC.

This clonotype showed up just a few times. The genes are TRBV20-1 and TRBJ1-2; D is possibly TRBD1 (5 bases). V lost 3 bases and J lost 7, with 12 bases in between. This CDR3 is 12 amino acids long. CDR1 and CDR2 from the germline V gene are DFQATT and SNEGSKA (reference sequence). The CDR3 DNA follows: TGCAGTGCTAGGCAGGGAGATAGTGGCTACACCTTC. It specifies CSARQGDSGYTF.

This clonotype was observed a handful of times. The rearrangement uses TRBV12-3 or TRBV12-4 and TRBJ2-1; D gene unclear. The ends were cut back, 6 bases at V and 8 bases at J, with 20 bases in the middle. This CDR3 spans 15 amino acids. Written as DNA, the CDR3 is TGTGCCAGCAGCATCTACGTGGACGTACCCGATGAGCAGTTCTTC. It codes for CASSIYVDVPDEQFF.

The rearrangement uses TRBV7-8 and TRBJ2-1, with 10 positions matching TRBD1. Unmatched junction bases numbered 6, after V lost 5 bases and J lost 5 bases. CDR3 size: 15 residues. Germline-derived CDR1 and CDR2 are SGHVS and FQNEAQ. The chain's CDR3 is CASSSQGQGNNEQFF. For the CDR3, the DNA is TGTGCCAGCAGCAGTCAGGGACAGGGGAACAATGAGCAGTTCTTC.

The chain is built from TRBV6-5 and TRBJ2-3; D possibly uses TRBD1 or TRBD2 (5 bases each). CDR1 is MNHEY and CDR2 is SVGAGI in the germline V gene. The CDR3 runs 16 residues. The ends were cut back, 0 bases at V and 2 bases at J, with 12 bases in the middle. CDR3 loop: CASSYSWGTNTDTQYF. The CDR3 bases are TGTGCCAGCAGTTACTCTTGGGGGACGAACACAGATACGCAGTATTTT.

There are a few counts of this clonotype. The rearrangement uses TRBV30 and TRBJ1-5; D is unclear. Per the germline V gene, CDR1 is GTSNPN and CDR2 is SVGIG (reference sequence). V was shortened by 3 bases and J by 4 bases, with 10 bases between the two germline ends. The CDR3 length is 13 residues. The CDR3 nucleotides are TGTGCCTGGAGGACAACAGAAAATCAGCCCCAGCATTTT. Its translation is CAWRTTENQPQHF.

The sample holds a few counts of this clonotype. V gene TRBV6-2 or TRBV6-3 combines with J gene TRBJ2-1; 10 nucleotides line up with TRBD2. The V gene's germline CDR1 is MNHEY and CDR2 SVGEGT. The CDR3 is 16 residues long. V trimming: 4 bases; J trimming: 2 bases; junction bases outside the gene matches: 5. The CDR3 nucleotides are TGTGCCAGCAGTTTTCCTCTAGCGGGGGCCTACAATGAGCAGTTCTTC. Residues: CASSFPLAGAYNEQFF.

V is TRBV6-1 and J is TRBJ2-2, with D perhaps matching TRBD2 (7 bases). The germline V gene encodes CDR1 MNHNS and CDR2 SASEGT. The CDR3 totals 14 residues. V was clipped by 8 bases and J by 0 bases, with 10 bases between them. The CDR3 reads CASGGATNTGELFF. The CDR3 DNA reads TGTGCCAGCGGGGGGGCCACGAACACCGGGGAGCTGTTTTTT.

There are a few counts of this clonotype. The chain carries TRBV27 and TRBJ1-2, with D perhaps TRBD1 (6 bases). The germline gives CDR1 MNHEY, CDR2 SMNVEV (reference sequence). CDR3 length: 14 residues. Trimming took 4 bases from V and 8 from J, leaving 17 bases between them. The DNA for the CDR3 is TGTGCCAGCAGTTCCACAGGGCGAGGAGGGGGCTACACCTTC. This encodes CASSSTGRGGGYTF.

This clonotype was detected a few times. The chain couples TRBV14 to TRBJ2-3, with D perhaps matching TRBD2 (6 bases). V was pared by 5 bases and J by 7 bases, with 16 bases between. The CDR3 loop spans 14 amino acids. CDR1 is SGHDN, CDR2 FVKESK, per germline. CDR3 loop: CASSKNREPNTQYF. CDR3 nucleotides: TGTGCCAGCAGCAAGAACCGGGAGCCCAATACGCAGTATTTT. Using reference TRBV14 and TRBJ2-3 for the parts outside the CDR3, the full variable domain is EAGVTQFPSHSVIEKGQTVTLRCDPISGHDNLYWYRRVMGKEIKFLLHFVKESKQDESGMPNNRFLAERTGGTYSTLKVQPAELEDSGVYFCASSKNREPNTQYFGPGTRLTVL.

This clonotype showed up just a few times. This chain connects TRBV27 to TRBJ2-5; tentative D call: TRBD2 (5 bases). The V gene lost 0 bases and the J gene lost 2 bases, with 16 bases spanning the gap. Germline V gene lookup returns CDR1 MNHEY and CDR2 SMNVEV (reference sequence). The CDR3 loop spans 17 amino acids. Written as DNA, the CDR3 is TGTGCCAGCAGTTTATCAAGGGCCCGGACGGGGCAAGAGACCCAGTACTTC. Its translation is CASSLSRARTGQETQYF.

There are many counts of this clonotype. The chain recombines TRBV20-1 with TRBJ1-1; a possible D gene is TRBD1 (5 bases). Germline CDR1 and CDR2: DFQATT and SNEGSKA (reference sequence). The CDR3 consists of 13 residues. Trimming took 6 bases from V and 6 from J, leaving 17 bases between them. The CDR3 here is CSALSGRDAEAFF. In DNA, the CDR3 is TGCAGTGCCCTCTCGGGGAGGGACGCTGAAGCTTTCTTT.

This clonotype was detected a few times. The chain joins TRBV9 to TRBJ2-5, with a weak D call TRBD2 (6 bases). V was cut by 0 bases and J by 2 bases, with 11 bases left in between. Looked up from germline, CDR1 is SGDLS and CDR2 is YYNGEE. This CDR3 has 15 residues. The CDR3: CASSVVGGWQETQYF. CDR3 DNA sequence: TGTGCCAGCAGCGTAGTCGGGGGTTGGCAAGAGACCCAGTACTTC.

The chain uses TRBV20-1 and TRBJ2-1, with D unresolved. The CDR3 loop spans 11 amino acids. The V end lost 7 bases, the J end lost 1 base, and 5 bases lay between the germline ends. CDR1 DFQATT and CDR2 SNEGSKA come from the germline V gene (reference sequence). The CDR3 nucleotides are TGCAGTGTCGAATCCTACAATGAGCAGTTCTTC. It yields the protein CSVESYNEQFF.

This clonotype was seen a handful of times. The CDR3 region is CASSAATREEQFF. The CDR3, as DNA: TGTGCCAGCAGCGCGGCCACCCGGGAGGAGCAGTTCTTC. This chain connects TRBV12-3 or TRBV12-4 to TRBJ2-1; tentatively, D is TRBD2 (6 bases). The CDR3 has 13 residues. V was pared by 6 bases and J by 10 bases, with 16 bases between.

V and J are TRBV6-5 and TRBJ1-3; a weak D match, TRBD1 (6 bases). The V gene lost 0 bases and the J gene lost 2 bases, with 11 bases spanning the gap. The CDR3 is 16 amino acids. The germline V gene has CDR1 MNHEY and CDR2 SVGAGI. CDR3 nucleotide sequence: TGTGCCAGCAGTTACTCCCGGACAGCTACTGGAAACACCATATATTTT. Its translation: CASSYSRTATGNTIYF.

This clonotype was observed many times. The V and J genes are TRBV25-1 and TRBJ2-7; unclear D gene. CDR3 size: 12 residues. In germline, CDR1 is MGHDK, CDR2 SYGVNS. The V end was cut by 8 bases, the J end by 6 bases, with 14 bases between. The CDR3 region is CASASRVGEQYF. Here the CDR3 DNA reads TGTGCCAGCGCCTCCCGTGTGGGCGAGCAGTACTTC.

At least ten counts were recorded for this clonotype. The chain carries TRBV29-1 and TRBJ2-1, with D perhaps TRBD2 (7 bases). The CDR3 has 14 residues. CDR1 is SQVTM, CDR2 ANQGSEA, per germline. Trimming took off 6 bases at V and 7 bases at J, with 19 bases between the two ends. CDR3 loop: CSVPPEGGRNEQFF. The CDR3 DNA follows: TGCAGCGTACCCCCGGAGGGGGGGCGGAATGAGCAGTTCTTC.

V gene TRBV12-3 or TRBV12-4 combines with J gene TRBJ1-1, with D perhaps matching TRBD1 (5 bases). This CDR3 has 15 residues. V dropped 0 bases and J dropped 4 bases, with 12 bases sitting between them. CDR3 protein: CASSLAAGLVTEAFF. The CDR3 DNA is TGTGCCAGCAGTTTAGCTGCAGGGCTCGTCACTGAAGCTTTCTTT.

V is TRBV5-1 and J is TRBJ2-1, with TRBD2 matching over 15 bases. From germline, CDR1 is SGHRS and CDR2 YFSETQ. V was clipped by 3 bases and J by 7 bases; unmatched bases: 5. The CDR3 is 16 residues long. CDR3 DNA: TGCGCCAGCAGCTGGGGACTAGCGGGGGGCGTTAATGAGCAGTTCTTC. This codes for CASSWGLAGGVNEQFF.